Listed below are T cell receptor beta chains from one sample, sequenced in a study of blood T cell repertoires in COVID-19. Some clones are missing from TCRdb's copy, which holds only in-frame ones; the method was immunoSEQ multiplex PCR. The data hold about 220,000 clones, with 65% to 90% observed a single time. The specimen was peripheral blood. These receptors all come from a woman aged 65 to 85 with COVID-19, enrolled during active disease. The CDR3 runs from the conserved cysteine through the conserved F or W. A D gene is named only where the DNA matches it firmly. Rows may omit the clone size; those that give it use once, few, many or a size class.

NA | TRBJ1-5 | 18 | TRBV2 | NA | CASSEFLIWAESNQPQHF | TGTGCCAGCAGTGAATTTCTTATATGGGCAGAAAGCAATCAGCCCCAGCATTTT
NA | TRBJ1-1 | 12 | TRBV19 | NA | CASINAGTEAFF | TGTGCCAGTATCAACGCGGGAACTGAAGCTTTCTTT
NA | TRBJ1-5 | 14 | TRBV7-2 | NA | CASSPNREGKPQHF | TGTGCCAGCAGCCCTAACAGGGAAGGCAAGCCCCAGCATTTT
NA | TRBJ2-7 | 15 | TRBV6-5 | TRBD2 | CASSYSRGLRSEQYF | TGTGCCAGCAGTTACTCGCGGGGGTTGAGGTCCGAGCAGTACTTC
NA | TRBJ1-4 | 14 | TRBV27 | TRBD1 | CASSPGTDYEKLFF | TGTGCCAGCAGTCCTGGGACAGATTATGAAAAACTGTTTTTT
NA | TRBJ2-5 | 15 | TRBV18 | NA | CASSTKLGGWETQYF | TGTGCCAGCTCAACAAAACTGGGGGGTTGGGAGACCCAGTACTTC
NA | TRBJ2-2 | 15 | TRBV7-3 | NA | CASSYENANTGELFF | TGTGCCAGCAGCTATGAGAATGCGAACACCGGGGAGCTGTTTTTT
NA | TRBJ2-7 | 17 | TRBV19 | TRBD1 | CASSIIRGTGDPYEQYF | TGTGCCAGTAGTATTATAAGGGGGACAGGGGACCCCTACGAGCAGTACTTC
once | TRBJ2-5 | 14 | TRBV21-1 | NA | CASSKFSQQETQYF | TGTGCCAGCAGCAAATTTTCACAGCAAGAGACCCAGTACTTC
NA | TRBJ1-1 | 15 | TRBV5-1 | NA | CASSVGSLMNTEAFF | TGCGCCAGCAGCGTCGGGTCTTTAATGAACACTGAAGCTTTCTTT
NA | TRBJ2-5 | 15 | TRBV7-2 | NA | CASSLGGLRDETQYF | TGTGCCAGCAGCTTAGGTGGGCTACGGGATGAGACCCAGTACTTC
NA | TRBJ2-5 | 15 | TRBV11-3 | NA | CASSFSSKPQETQYF | TGTGCCAGCAGCTTTAGTAGCAAGCCCCAAGAGACCCAGTACTTC
NA | TRBJ2-7 | 13 | TRBV18 | NA | CASSPDSLYEQYF | TGTGCCAGCTCACCGGACAGTCTCTACGAGCAGTACTTC
NA | TRBJ1-3 | 16 | TRBV7-8 | TRBD1 | CASSWGTGVSGNTIYF | TGTGCCAGCAGCTGGGGGACAGGGGTATCTGGAAACACCATATATTTT
NA | TRBJ2-5 | 14 | TRBV7-2 | TRBD2 | CASSLSGGQETQYF | TGTGCCAGCAGCCTTAGCGGGGGCCAAGAGACCCAGTACTTC
NA | TRBJ2-1 | 11 | TRBV30 | NA | CAWSRYNEQFF | TGTGCCTGGAGCCGGTACAATGAGCAGTTCTTC
NA | TRBJ2-7 | 15 | TRBV11-3 | TRBD1 | CASSLDPTGVYEQYF | TGTGCCAGCAGCTTGGACCCCACAGGGGTTTACGAGCAGTACTTC
NA | TRBJ1-1 | 13 | TRBV5-6 | NA | CASSREVSTEAFF | TGTGCCAGCAGCAGAGAGGTCAGCACTGAAGCTTTCTTT
few | TRBJ2-2 | 13 | TRBV7-8 | TRBD2 | CASGAGFAGELFF | TGTGCCAGTGGAGCGGGGTTCGCCGGGGAGCTGTTTTTT
NA | TRBJ2-1 | 15 | TRBV13 | TRBD1 | CASTPLGTESNEQFF | TGTGCCAGCACCCCCTTGGGGACAGAGTCCAATGAGCAGTTCTTC
few | TRBJ2-7 | 15 | TRBV7-9 | TRBD1 | CASSLATGGTYEQYF | TGTGCCAGCAGCTTAGCGACAGGGGGAACCTACGAGCAGTACTTC
few | TRBJ2-2 | 14 | TRBV2 | NA | CASKLQQNTGELFF | TGTGCCAGCAAGTTACAGCAGAACACCGGGGAGCTGTTTTTT
NA | TRBJ2-3 | 15 | TRBV7-2 | TRBD2 | CASSPDGTSGRAGYF | TGTGCCAGCAGCCCTGACGGGACTAGCGGGAGGGCGGGGTATTTT
NA | TRBJ2-5 | 15 | TRBV11-3 | NA | CASSNGVQGRETQYF | TGTGCCAGCAGCAACGGAGTACAGGGGAGGGAGACCCAGTACTTC
NA | TRBJ1-1 | 16 | TRBV4-3 | NA | CASSRNRDRLNTEAFF | TGCGCCAGCAGCCGAAACCGTGACAGGCTGAACACTGAAGCTTTCTTT
NA | TRBJ1-1 | 14 | TRBV10-3 | TRBD1 | CAIRFDREDTEAFF | TGTGCCATCAGATTCGACAGGGAGGACACTGAAGCTTTCTTT
NA | TRBJ1-1 | 12 | TRBV29-1 | NA | CSVAAGETEAFF | TGCAGCGTTGCCGCCGGGGAGACTGAAGCTTTCTTT
NA | TRBJ1-4 | 14 | TRBV25-1 | NA | CASRGGGQWEKLFF | TGTGCCAGCAGGGGCGGGGGGCAGTGGGAAAAACTGTTTTTT
NA | TRBJ1-1 | 15 | TRBV15 | NA | CATSRGGRENTEAFF | TGTGCCACCAGCAGGGGGGGACGGGAGAACACTGAAGCTTTCTTT
once | TRBJ1-4 | 14 | TRBV5-1 | NA | CASSFQGNNEKLFF | TGCGCCAGCAGCTTTCAGGGGAATAATGAAAAACTGTTTTTT
NA | TRBJ1-6 | 14 | TRBV2 | TRBD1 | CASRYGTDNSPLHF | TGTGCCAGCAGGTACGGGACAGATAATTCACCCCTCCACTTT
NA | TRBJ1-5 | 14 | TRBV12-5 | NA | CASDNGGLYQPQHF | TGTGCTAGTGATAACGGGGGATTGTACCAGCCCCAGCATTTT
NA | TRBJ2-3 | 16 | TRBV7-7 | TRBD2 | CASSRAGGLSTDTQYF | TGTGCTAGCAGCCGGGCGGGGGGATTGAGCACAGATACGCAGTATTTT
NA | TRBJ1-2 | 15 | TRBV7-9 | TRBD1 | CASSLEVPGGHGYTF | TGTGCCAGCAGCTTAGAAGTCCCAGGGGGCCATGGCTACACCTTC
NA | TRBJ2-7 | 14 | TRBV6-2/TRBV6-3 | TRBD2 | CASSYSAGGYEQYF | TGTGCCAGCAGTTACTCCGCGGGGGGCTACGAGCAGTACTTC
NA | TRBJ1-1 | 13 | TRBV5-1 | NA | CASSLDRHTEAFF | TGCGCCAGCAGCTTGGACAGACACACTGAAGCTTTCTTT
NA | TRBJ2-3 | 16 | TRBV7-2 | TRBD2 | CASSYGLAAQTDTQYF | TGTGCCAGCAGTTACGGACTAGCGGCCCAAACAGATACGCAGTATTTT
NA | TRBJ1-6 | 18 | TRBV7-2 | NA | CASSSARSRGSYNSPLHF | TGTGCCAGCAGCTCCGCCAGGTCAAGGGGGTCCTATAATTCACCCCTCCACTTT
NA | TRBJ2-7 | 16 | TRBV3-1/TRBV3-2 | TRBD1 | CASSQDPHRGLYEQYF | TGTGCCAGCAGCCAAGATCCCCATAGGGGGCTATACGAGCAGTACTTC
NA | TRBJ2-1 | 14 | TRBV27 | TRBD2 | CASSKTGGWNEQFF | TGTGCCAGCAGTAAAACGGGAGGGTGGAATGAGCAGTTCTTC
NA | TRBJ1-1 | 14 | TRBV5-1 | NA | CASSSSGSNTEAFF | TGCGCCAGCAGCTCGTCAGGATCAAACACTGAAGCTTTCTTT
NA | TRBJ1-1 | 16 | TRBV6-2/TRBV6-3 | NA | CASSYAANRPNTEAFF | TGTGCCAGCAGTTACGCGGCGAACAGGCCTAACACTGAAGCTTTCTTT
once | TRBJ1-2 | 13 | TRBV6-5 | TRBD1 | CASRNTGVYGYTF | TGTGCCAGCAGAAATACAGGGGTCTATGGCTACACCTTC
NA | TRBJ1-1 | 15 | TRBV19 | NA | CASSLSGMSNTEAFF | TGTGCCAGTAGTCTCTCCGGGATGTCGAACACTGAAGCTTTCTTT
NA | TRBJ1-2 | 15 | TRBV19 | TRBD1 | CASSIDRESLYGYTF | TGTGCCAGTAGTATCGACAGGGAATCTCTCTATGGCTACACCTTC
NA | TRBJ2-1 | 13 | TRBV12-3/TRBV12-4 | NA | CASSSGVHNEQFF | TGTGCCAGCAGCTCCGGGGTCCACAATGAGCAGTTCTTC